The rows below give T cell receptor beta chains drawn from one sample of a study of T cells in Graves' hyperthyroidism and ophthalmopathy. Using its own MiXCR run on the multiplex PCR reads, TCRdb lists one record per CDR3 protein. The sample carries about 640,000 distinct CDR3 sequences, about 14% recorded once. The sequenced material came from blood. The receptors shown here come from a woman aged 45-60 years with Graves' ophthalmopathy. The CDR3 runs from the conserved cysteine through the conserved F or W. The order of the fields is CDR3 DNA, CDR3 protein, D gene, V gene, J gene, clone size. D genes are given only for firm matches. Rows give clone size only sometimes, using once, few, many, or a class for an expanded clone.

TGTGCCAGCAGCGGGACAGTCCCCTTTACCGGGGAGCTGTTTTTT	CASSGTVPFTGELFF	NA	TRBV9	TRBJ2-2	many
TGTGCCACCAGTGTCTGGGGAGATACGCAGTATTTT	CATSVWGDTQYF	NA	TRBV24-1	TRBJ2-3	many
TGTGCCAGCAGGGGACTAGCGGGAGGGCCTGAGCAGTTCTTC	CASRGLAGGPEQFF	TRBD2	TRBV2	TRBJ2-1	many
TGTGCCAGCAGCCTACGGGGCGGGAAGGCCGAGGTTGAGCAGTTCTTC	CASSLRGGKAEVEQFF	NA	TRBV6-1	TRBJ2-1	NA
TGTGCCAGCGTACACGCAACCAAAAACATTCAGTACTTC	CASVHATKNIQYF	NA	TRBV6-1	TRBJ2-4	many
TGTGCCAGCAGCCCAAAATTCGGACCGGGAGGGGAGCTGTTTTTT	CASSPKFGPGGELFF	NA	TRBV3-1	TRBJ2-2	many
TGTGCCAGCTCACCGGTACTACCTTCCTCCACCGGGGAGCTGTTTTTT	CASSPVLPSSTGELFF	NA	TRBV18	TRBJ2-2	many
TGTGCCAGCAGTTACCTCGGGACTAGCGGACAAGAGACCCAGTACTTC	CASSYLGTSGQETQYF	TRBD2	TRBV6-2/TRBV6-3	TRBJ2-5	NA
TGCAGTGCTAGACCGGGACAGGGCGGCTACAATGAGCAGTTCTTC	CSARPGQGGYNEQFF	TRBD1	TRBV20-1	TRBJ2-1	NA
TGTGCCAGCAGCTGGGGGGGGGATTACACAGTTACGCAGTATTTT	CASSWGGDYTVTQYF	TRBD2	TRBV7-3	TRBJ2-3	few
TGCGCCAGCAGCTTGGCTCCCGGGACACGAAGCAATGAGCAGTTCTTC	CASSLAPGTRSNEQFF	NA	TRBV5-1	TRBJ2-1	many
TGCGCCAGCAGCTACACTAGCGGGATTCCCTACAATGAGCAGTTCTTC	CASSYTSGIPYNEQFF	TRBD2	TRBV5-1	TRBJ2-1	many
TGTGCCAGCAGAGAGCAGCAGGGGGGCACCGGGGAGCTGTTTTTT	CASREQQGGTGELFF	NA	TRBV28	TRBJ2-2	NA
TGTGCCAGCAGGCAGGCGGCTGAAGCTTTCTTT	CASRQAAEAFF	NA	TRBV6-2/TRBV6-3	TRBJ1-1	few
TGTGCCAGCAGCTTAGATGGGAAACCCTACGAGCAGTACTTC	CASSLDGKPYEQYF	NA	TRBV7-9	TRBJ2-7	many
TGTGCCGGCAGACGACAAAATACGCAGTATTTT	CAGRRQNTQYF	NA	TRBV28	TRBJ2-3	NA
TGCAGCGTTGACAAAAGAGGGGGCTACACCTTC	CSVDKRGGYTF	NA	TRBV29-1	TRBJ1-2	few
TGCGCCAGCAGCCTTCTAGCGGGAGATGAGACCCAGTACTTC	CASSLLAGDETQYF	TRBD2	TRBV5-1	TRBJ2-5	few
TGTGCCAGTAGTCCAGGGTTGAATAGCAATCAGCCCCAGCATTTT	CASSPGLNSNQPQHF	NA	TRBV19	TRBJ1-5	many
TGTGCCAGCGGACAGACAGGGGCGGGTGAAAAACTGTTTTTT	CASGQTGAGEKLFF	TRBD1	TRBV3-1	TRBJ1-4	NA
TGTGCCACCAGTGATTTGTCCGGGTTGGAGACCCAGTACTTC	CATSDLSGLETQYF	NA	TRBV24-1	TRBJ2-5	NA
TGTGCCAGCAGCCAAGATAGAAGGGACTCTGGAAACACCATATATTTT	CASSQDRRDSGNTIYF	NA	TRBV4-2	TRBJ1-3	NA
TGCGCCAGCAGCCAAACATCAGATTCCAATCAGCCCCAGCATTTT	CASSQTSDSNQPQHF	NA	TRBV4-3	TRBJ1-5	NA
TGTGCCATCAAGGTCGGGACAACGAACACCGGGGAGCTGTTTTTT	CAIKVGTTNTGELFF	NA	TRBV10-3	TRBJ2-2	many
TGTGCCAGCAGCACGGGGACTAGCGGGACCTACGAGCAGTACTTC	CASSTGTSGTYEQYF	TRBD2	TRBV7-8	TRBJ2-7	many
TGCGCCAGCAGCTTAACAGGGGGCGCTTTTACCGGGGAGCTGTTTTTT	CASSLTGGAFTGELFF	TRBD1	TRBV5-1	TRBJ2-2	NA